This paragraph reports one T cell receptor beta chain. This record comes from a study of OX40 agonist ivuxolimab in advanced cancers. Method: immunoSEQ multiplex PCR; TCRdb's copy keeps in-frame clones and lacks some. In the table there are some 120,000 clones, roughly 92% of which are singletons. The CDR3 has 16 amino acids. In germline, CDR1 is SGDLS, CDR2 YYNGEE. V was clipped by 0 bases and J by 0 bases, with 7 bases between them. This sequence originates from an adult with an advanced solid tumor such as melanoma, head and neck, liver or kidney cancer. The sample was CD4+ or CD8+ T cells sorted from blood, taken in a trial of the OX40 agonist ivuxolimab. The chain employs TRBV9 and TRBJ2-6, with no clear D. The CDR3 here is CASSVAAFSGANVLTF. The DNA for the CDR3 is TGTGCCAGCAGCGTAGCGGCCTTCTCTGGGGCCAACGTCCTGACTTTC. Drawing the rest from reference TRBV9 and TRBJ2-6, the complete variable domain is DSGVTQTPKHLITATGQRVTLRCSPRSGDLSVYWYQQSLDQGLQFLIQYYNGEERAKGNILERFSAQQFPDLHSELNLSSLELGDSALYFCASSVAAFSGANVLTFGAGSRLTVL.